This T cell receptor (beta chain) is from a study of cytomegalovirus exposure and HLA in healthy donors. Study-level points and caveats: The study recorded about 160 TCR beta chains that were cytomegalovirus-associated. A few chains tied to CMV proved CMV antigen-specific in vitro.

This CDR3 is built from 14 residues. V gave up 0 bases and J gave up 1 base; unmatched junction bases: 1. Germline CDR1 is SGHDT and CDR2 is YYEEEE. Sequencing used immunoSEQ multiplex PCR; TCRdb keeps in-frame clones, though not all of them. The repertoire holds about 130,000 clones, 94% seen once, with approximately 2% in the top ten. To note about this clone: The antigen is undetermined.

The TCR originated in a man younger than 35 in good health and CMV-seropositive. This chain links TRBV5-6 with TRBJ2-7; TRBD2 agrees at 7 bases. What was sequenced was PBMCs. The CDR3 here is CASSLAGGSYEQYF. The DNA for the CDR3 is TGTGCCAGCAGCTTGGCGGGGGGATCCTACGAGCAGTACTTC.